This T cell receptor (beta chain) stems from a study of cytomegalovirus exposure and HLA in healthy donors. Method: immunoSEQ multiplex PCR; TCRdb's copy keeps in-frame clones and lacks some. The sample lists roughly 45,000 clones; roughly 94% were seen once. V lost 4 bases to trimming and J lost 5 bases; unmatched junction nucleotides: 18. This CDR3 is 18 amino acids long. CDR1 and CDR2 (germline): PRHDT, FYEKMQ (reference sequence). The sequenced sample consisted of PBMCs. The V gene is TRBV13, the J gene TRBJ2-5, with 8 bases matching TRBD1. This TCR was recovered from a woman between 18 and 29 years old in good health and CMV-seropositive. This chain's CDR3 is CASSSYRLIDRGRETQYF. CDR3 nucleotide sequence: TGTGCCAGCAGCTCGTACCGGTTGATTGACAGGGGACGGGAGACCCAGTACTTC.